The 15 T cell receptor beta chains given below trace back to one sample, sequenced in a study of blood T cell repertoires in COVID-19. Method: immunoSEQ multiplex PCR; TCRdb's copy keeps in-frame clones and lacks some. The repertoire holds 200,000 to 300,000 clones, with 75% to 90% as singletons. The source material was peripheral blood. These receptors came from a human donor in a cohort sampled during active COVID-19.

This clone was found once. The J gene is TRBJ2-7, the V gene TRBV20-1, with 11 bases aligning to TRBD2. V lost 3 bases to trimming and J lost 2 bases; unmatched junction nucleotides: 9. The germline CDR1 and CDR2 sequences are DFQATT and SNEGSKA (reference sequence). The CDR3 extends over 16 amino acids. The CDR3 reads CSASPPGLAVAYEQYF. Here the CDR3 DNA reads TGCAGTGCTAGTCCTCCGGGACTAGCGGTTGCCTACGAGCAGTACTTC.

The chain recombines TRBV28 with TRBJ1-2, with D possibly matching TRBD1 (5 bases). CDR1 is MDHEN and CDR2 is SYDVKM in the germline V gene. Trimming cost V 1 base and J 0 bases, with 15 bases left between them. The CDR3 consists of 17 residues. DNA of the CDR3: TGTGCCAGCAGTTTATTGGATGCAGAGACAGCTAACTATGGCTACACCTTC. It codes for CASSLLDAETANYGYTF.

The J gene is TRBJ2-5, the V gene TRBV10-3; 9 nucleotides match TRBD1. This CDR3 is built from 12 residues. With 11 bases clipped from V and 4 bases from J, the junction kept 5 bases outside the gene matches. From germline, CDR1 is ENHRY and CDR2 SYGVKD. The CDR3 loop is CAAGQGTETQYF. The CDR3 DNA follows: TGTGCCGCCGGACAGGGGACAGAGACCCAGTACTTC.

This clone was counted many times. The junction shows a germline mismatch at one end, possibly a read error. The genes are TRBV13 and TRBJ1-3; no clear D gene. The CDR3 spans 12 residues. Germline loops: CDR1 PRHDT, CDR2 FYEKMQ (reference sequence). CDR3 DNA: TGTGCCAGCAGCCCCCCGGCGGGCAACGGGGATTTT. Translation: CASSPPAGNGDF.

This rearrangement joins TRBV4-2 to TRBJ1-4; D gene uncertain. Between the trimmed V and J ends, which lost 0 bases and 8 bases, there was a span of 16 bases. Germline V lookup: CDR1 LGHNA, CDR2 YNFKEQ. The CDR3 has 16 amino acids. The DNA of the CDR3 is TGTGCCAGCAGCCAAGATCCGGGGAATAGGTGGGAAAAACTGTTTTTT. It encodes CASSQDPGNRWEKLFF.

V is TRBV28 and J is TRBJ2-2, with 7 nucleotides matching TRBD2. V lost 1 base, J lost 7 bases, and 0 bases stayed unmatched. Germline-derived CDR1 and CDR2 are MDHEN and SYDVKM. The CDR3 is made up of 13 amino acids. The CDR3 protein is CASSLSGGGELFF. CDR3 bases: TGTGCCAGCAGTTTATCGGGGGGCGGGGAGCTGTTTTTT.

The chain carries TRBV12-3 or TRBV12-4 and TRBJ2-3; D remains unclear. Trimming shortened V by 5 bases and J by 4 bases, and 7 bases separated the two germline ends. The CDR3 has 12 amino acids. DNA of the CDR3: TGTGCCAGCAGTAATGGGCCAGATACGCAGTATTTT. This codes for CASSNGPDTQYF.

J is TRBJ2-7 and V is TRBV6-5; 11 bases line up with TRBD2. Germline CDR1 MNHEY, CDR2 SVGAGI. This CDR3 is built from 16 residues. V trimming: 3 bases; J trimming: 3 bases; junction bases outside the gene matches: 7. The CDR3 nucleotides are TGTGCCAGCAGTTATTTGGGACTAGCGGCCAACTACGAGCAGTACTTC. This gives the protein CASSYLGLAANYEQYF.

The gene calls are TRBV28 and TRBJ2-5, with TRBD2 matching 7 bases. The junction had 7 bases not matched to a gene; V was cut back by 3 bases and J by 0 bases. The germline V gene has CDR1 MDHEN and CDR2 SYDVKM. The CDR3 is 16 residues long. The CDR3 here is CASSFGLGGDQETQYF. CDR3 nucleotide sequence: TGTGCCAGCAGTTTCGGACTAGGAGGGGACCAAGAGACCCAGTACTTC.

J is TRBJ2-7 and V is TRBV28, with TRBD2 as a possible D gene (5 bases). The ends were cut back, 11 bases at V and 3 bases at J, with 17 bases in the middle. The length of the CDR3 is 13 residues. Germline loops: CDR1 MDHEN, CDR2 SYDVKM. The CDR3 DNA reads TGTGCCTGGCAGAAGGCGGGCCGCTACGAGCAGTACTTC. Translation gives CAWQKAGRYEQYF. Together with reference TRBV28 and TRBJ2-7, the CDR3 gives the full variable domain: DVKVTQSSRYLVKRTGEKVFLECVQDMDHENMFWYRQDPGLGLRLIYFSYDVKMKEKGDIPEGYSVSREKKERFSLILESASTNQTSMYLCAWQKAGRYEQYFGPGTRLTVT.

V usage is TRBV12-3 or TRBV12-4 and J usage is TRBJ1-1; tentative D call: TRBD1 (5 bases). V was cut by 6 bases and J by 1 base, with 9 bases left in between. This CDR3 contains 13 residues. CDR3 sequence: CASRRRGNTEAFF. The DNA of the CDR3 is TGTGCCAGCAGACGGAGGGGGAACACTGAAGCTTTCTTT.

The rearrangement joins TRBV12-3 or TRBV12-4 to TRBJ1-2; TRBD1 agrees at 7 bases. The CDR3 is 13 amino acids. V lost 3 bases and J lost 7; bases outside the gene matches: 5. CDR3 sequence reads: CASSFSGGSGYTF. DNA for the CDR3: TGTGCCAGCAGTTTTTCAGGGGGGTCTGGCTACACCTTC.

The chain is built from TRBV27 and TRBJ1-5; 9 bases align to TRBD1. Trimming cost V 3 bases and J 7 bases; bases outside gene matches: 7. Germline V gene data show CDR1 as MNHEY and CDR2 as SMNVEV (reference sequence). The CDR3 is 15 amino acids. DNA for the CDR3: TGTGCCAGCAGTTTCTCTACAGGGGGCGGGCAGCCCCAGCATTTT. Translating it yields CASSFSTGGGQPQHF.

This clone occurred once. The CDR3 here is CASSQTGTRSRDEQFF. The CDR3 DNA reads TGCGCCAGCAGCCAAACCGGGACTAGGTCGAGGGATGAGCAGTTCTTC. The chain carries TRBV4-1 and TRBJ2-1, with 8 nucleotides matching TRBD2. This CDR3 has 16 amino acids. V was pared by 2 bases and J by 8 bases, with 11 bases of the junction left unmatched. Germline CDR1 and CDR2: MGHRA and YSYEKL.

CDR3 sequence (DNA): TGTGCCAGCAGCCCGTGGGACAGGGCGAACACTGAAGCTTTCTTT. Amino acid sequence: CASSPWDRANTEAFF. This chain links TRBV5-4 with TRBJ1-1, with TRBD1 matching over 9 bases. The CDR3 is 15 residues long. In germline, CDR1 is SGHNT, CDR2 YYREEE (reference sequence). V lost 4 bases to trimming and J lost 1 base; unmatched junction nucleotides: 5.